The source of this T cell receptor (beta chain) is a study of cytomegalovirus exposure and HLA in healthy donors (TCRdb year 2017). For the study in its entirety: An earlier analysis of some 600 of the donors reported 276 Gb of sequence data and 100 million to 120 million unique TCR beta sequences obtained from around 180 million T cells. An early release that covered about 600 HLA-typed donors contained about 300 gigabases of sequencing data and tens of millions of unique TCR sequences. In a later genetic analysis, genome-wide SNP genotypes for 398 of the 666 donors were used, and that subset was treated as a discovery cohort. Rather than using new phenotypic data, the later analysis identified candidate immune exposures from TCR beta sequences and from how often those sequences occurred across donors. To predict cytomegalovirus infection status, the study combined high-throughput TCR immunosequencing, statistical association of individual TCRs with disease status, and machine learning. The study was designed to test whether signatures of past pathogen exposure could be identified by cataloging public T cell receptors. HLA typing covered class I and class II loci at four-digit resolution. In an earlier analysis of about 590 of the donors, high-throughput TCR beta sequencing was used to judge whether each TCR beta V gene segment behaved as functional or pseudogenic. A later analysis re-analyzed previously published TCR beta repertoires from hundreds of donors and added high-resolution HLA genotyping to study TCR occurrence patterns. Across approximately 400 genotyped donors of the cohort, an average of roughly 250,000 unique TCR beta nucleotide sequences per donor were sequenced, and around 19% of those sequences were non-productive. Among the roughly 370 genotyped donors, 81% belonged to the genetic ancestry cluster associated with self-reported Caucasian donors. The number of typed donors differed by locus: 629-630 for A, B, C, DRB1 and DQB1; 522 for DQA1; 600 to 610 for DPA1; and some 470 for DPB1. Every repertoire in the discovery cohort had been generated on one and the same sequencing platform. A handful of DR-DQ haplotypes were handled as single units for association and clustering because linkage in the cohort was strong. The study used immunosequencing to profile the T cell repertoires of under 700 subjects and linked those repertoires to cytomegalovirus serostatus. Donor age, sex, ethnicity and CMV serostatus were collected together with the repertoire data. A separate validation cohort of over 95 different subjects was used in addition to the approximately 700-subject first cohort.

Cut back by 5 bases and 7 bases, the V and J ends lie 12 bases apart. CDR1 and CDR2, per the germline V gene, are SGHVS and FQNEAQ. Spanning cysteine to phenylalanine, the CDR3 consists of 13 amino acids. Only the CDR3 DNA stays, 39 bases, in frame from base 1. The library was prepared using the immunoSEQ multiplex PCR assay. For the multiplex PCR, a mixture combining 60 forward primers for TCR Vbeta segments and 13 reverse primers for TCR Jbeta segments was used. The CDR3 region of rearranged TCR beta genes was amplified from genomic DNA by a multiplex PCR assay. On the Illumina HiSeq System, the amplified TCR beta libraries were sequenced as 87-base-pair reads. In the source study's methods: Across the 700 or so repertoires, a later analysis counted tens of millions of unique TCR beta chains, roughly 11 million of which were shared by at least two donors. To remove PCR and sequencing errors, raw reads were error-corrected and collapsed into unique sequences using a nearest-neighbor algorithm that merged closely related sequences. Alignment of CDR3 sequences to IMGT reference sequences was used to assign V, D and J gene segments. For a sequence to be retained, a match of at least six nucleotides was required to both a V gene segment and a J gene segment. A rearrangement was called productive if the CDR3 had no stop codons and remained in frame with V and J, and every other rearrangement was called non-productive. CDR3 was defined according to IMGT convention as the region running from the second conserved V-encoded cysteine to the conserved J-encoded phenylalanine. In an earlier analysis of around 570 of the donors, sequences lacking an unambiguous match to a single V gene segment were excluded. An earlier analysis of a few hundred of the donors classified V segments as functional when productive rearrangements were above 56.7% and as segregating when the standard deviation between donors was above 5%. A statistical classification framework was built to diagnose cytomegalovirus status from the catalog of TCR beta chain sequences. In a later analysis, TCR nucleotide sequences were compared against IMGT/GENE-DB human TR gene sequences so that V and J genes could be assigned. In a later analysis, CDR3 sequences and most-parsimonious VDJ recombination scenarios were assigned using the TCRdist pipeline. In a later analysis, every TCR beta chain was defined by the combination of its CDR3 amino acid sequence and its V-gene family, and reads without a unique V-gene family were dropped. To address suspected cross-contamination and a sequencing artifact, a later analysis removed some 620 highly shared, low-generation-probability nucleotide sequences. For each public chain, a later analysis derived a clonal expansion index from normalized ranks of inferred template counts within each repertoire. A later analysis computed generation probabilities with a VDJ recombination model fitted to out-of-frame rearrangements, and checked the results against IGoR. In a later analysis, TCR-TCR, TCR-HLA and TCR-CMV co-occurrence was scored with hypergeometric tests, and a repertoire-size bias correction was applied to TCR pairs. False discovery rates were estimated in a later analysis by permuting HLA or CMV assignments 20 times. In a later analysis, co-occurring TCRs were grouped using DBSCAN, and TCRdist sequence similarity was added for clustering within HLA-allele-positive subsets. Repertoires with fewer than 30,000 or more than 120,000 public chains, plus five repertoires with anomalous nucleotide sharing, were excluded from co-occurrence clustering. In its TCRdb copy, this immuneACCESS table keeps in-frame sequences only and misses some clones. Where compared with another copy, unresolved V genes explain less than half of these, and the others have no known cause. Clone size and the V and J calls come from that table; the DNA yielded D and trimming. A total of 150,000 to 200,000 clones appear in this sample, roughly four fifths of them only once. Of the sample, approximately 8% falls within the top ten clones.

The paper's findings and limits, for the study overall: Assigning TCR associations to individual alleles was difficult when HLA alleles, especially DR and DQ, strongly co-occurred. A cluster of highly shared sequence variants was judged likely to represent a technical artifact of the sequencing pipeline. A total of 150 or so TCR beta chains were listed by the study as associated with cytomegalovirus. Most TCR sequences were seen in very few donors, while some public TCRs were found in many individuals. Because the 87-base-pair reads could not distinguish some IMGT-functional V segments, including TRBV6-2 and TRBV6-3, those segments were excluded. The authors suggested that the approach could potentially be extended to other disease states and immunological phenotypes. A later analysis found that most CMV-associated TCR beta chains appeared HLA-restricted, with HLA associations seemingly driven largely by CMV exposure. In both the original and validation cohorts, the classifier was reported to diagnose cytomegalovirus status with high specificity and sensitivity. In a later analysis, several top co-occurrence clusters were reported to appear linked to parvovirus B19, influenza, CMV and Epstein-Barr virus. This cohort had only TCR beta chains sequenced, and the lack of alpha or paired-chain data limited which features could be detected. Correlated functional status among segregating V segments might be attributable to linkage disequilibrium, but an unknown experimental factor could not be ruled out. Presence/absence analyses assumed roughly uniform sequencing depth across donors, an assumption that may not hold. In an earlier analysis of around 600 of the donors, most TCR beta V segments were observed in productive rearrangements about 87% or about 30% of the time, broadly matching IMGT annotations. Specific HLA alleles were associated with 15,000 to 20,000 TCR beta sequences at a false discovery rate of 0.05 in a later analysis. Because counts were too low, approximately 15 rarely observed V segments, including chromosome 9 orphons, were excluded from the earlier analysis of under 650 of the donors. A further reported finding was that TCR beta sequences accurately predicted the HLA-A and HLA-B alleles for most subjects in the first cohort. In a later analysis, HLA-associated TCR beta chains were found to be more clonally expanded and to have lower generation probabilities than equally common non-associated chains. CMV serostatus was the only immune exposure information available for the cohort. Because HLA typing was unavailable for some donors at each locus, only the typed subset was used in association tests. Three of the identified cytomegalovirus-associated TCR beta chains were confirmed in vitro to be specific for cytomegalovirus antigens. A later genetic analysis associated a missense DCLRE1C variant with V-gene and J-gene trimming of TCR beta chains, and an independent cohort replicated the association. In a later analysis, TCR association rates were found to vary across HLA loci, with the most associated TCRs seen for DRB1 alleles and the fewest for HLA-C alleles. According to a later genetic analysis, donors in an Asian-associated ancestry cluster had fewer N-insertions in productive TCRs than the approximately 610-donor mean.

As regards this clone: Its antigen is still unknown. Base-call qualities are not available, and no considerably larger clone is one nucleotide away.

The cohort was made up of approximately 700 healthy bone marrow donors. At the time of sampling, all cohort members were nominally healthy, though unrecorded immune exposures were likely present. The donor tested CMV seropositive, placing the donor among the 289 seropositive members of the cohort. A peripheral blood sample was collected from each donor, and TCR beta sequencing was performed on peripheral blood mononuclear cells. Genomic DNA extraction from the blood cell samples was performed with the Qiagen DNeasy Blood Extraction Kit. This sequence was found in a male donor in good health and CMV-seropositive. The chain is encoded by TRBV7-8 joined to TRBJ2-1; TRBD2 is perhaps the D gene, given 6 matching bases. Source material: PBMCs. Here the CDR3 is given as CASSLRGRNEQFF. The sequenced DNA: TGTGCCAGCAGCCTTAGAGGGAGGAATGAGCAGTTCTTC.